This is a list of T cell receptor beta chains from one sample in a study of blood T cells in healthy people across ages. One entry per CDR3 protein results from TCRdb running MiXCR on the 5' RACE reads. The table shows 650,000 to 1,000,000 distinct CDR3 sequences, with 35% to 40% occurring only once. What was sequenced was blood. All receptors derive from a young man in good health. CDR3s include the opening cysteine and the closing phenylalanine or tryptophan. The D gene is left open where the match is weak. Clone size is not always given. Where it is, it says once, few, many or a class for expanded clones.

V: TRBV20-1
length: 16
J: TRBJ1-6
D: -
size: -
DNA: TGCAGTGCCCCACCCGACCGGCAGCCCTATAATTCACCCCTCCACTTT
CDR3: CSAPPDRQPYNSPLHF

V: TRBV7-9
length: 16
J: TRBJ2-2
D: -
size: -
DNA: TGTGCCAGCAGCCCTAGCGTCCGTCTAGCGTCTGGGGAGCTGTTTTTT
CDR3: CASSPSVRLASGELFF

V: TRBV7-2
length: 14
J: TRBJ2-1
D: -
size: -
DNA: TGTGCCAGCAGCTCCGCGGCAGTCTACAATGAGCAGTTCTTC
CDR3: CASSSAAVYNEQFF

V: TRBV30
length: 14
J: TRBJ2-7
D: TRBD2
size: -
DNA: TGTGCCTGGAGTGCCTCGGCGGGGGCCTACGAGCAGTACTTC
CDR3: CAWSASAGAYEQYF

V: TRBV5-6
length: 15
J: TRBJ2-2
D: -
size: -
DNA: TGTGCCAGCAGCTTGAACAGGTTGAACACCGGGGAGCTGTTTTTT
CDR3: CASSLNRLNTGELFF

V: TRBV21-1
length: 14
J: TRBJ2-4
D: -
size: -
DNA: TGTGCCAGCAGCAACCTAGCGGGGGGGAGGGAGCAGTACTTC
CDR3: CASSNLAGGREQYF

V: TRBV12-3/TRBV12-4
length: 13
J: TRBJ1-2
D: TRBD1
size: few
DNA: TGTGCCAGCAGTCAGGACAGGGGGAATGGCTACACCTTC
CDR3: CASSQDRGNGYTF

V: TRBV20-1
length: 17
J: TRBJ2-3
D: TRBD2
size: few
DNA: TGCAGTGCCCGGACCCGGACTAGCGGGGGACGCACAGATACGCAGTATTTT
CDR3: CSARTRTSGGRTDTQYF

V: TRBV30
length: 16
J: TRBJ1-2
D: -
size: -
DNA: TGTGCCTGGAGTGTGGGAGCTGGTATTAAAAACTATGGCTACACCTTC
CDR3: CAWSVGAGIKNYGYTF

V: TRBV12-3/TRBV12-4
length: 12
J: TRBJ2-5
D: TRBD2
size: -
DNA: TGTGCCAGCAGTTCCGTACTAGCGGGGGTGTACTTC
CDR3: CASSSVLAGVYF

V: TRBV6-6
length: 12
J: TRBJ1-1
D: -
size: -
DNA: TGTGCCAGCATCCTAGACAGGTCTGAAGCTTTCTTT
CDR3: CASILDRSEAFF

V: TRBV4-1
length: 15
J: TRBJ1-6
D: -
size: many
DNA: TGCGCCAGCAGCCAAGACCCCTCAGGGAATTCACCCCTCCACTTT
CDR3: CASSQDPSGNSPLHF

V: TRBV20-1
length: 15
J: TRBJ1-2
D: -
size: few
DNA: TGCAGTGCCCCTGGGGAGGGCAAATCCTCATATGGCTACACCTTC
CDR3: CSAPGEGKSSYGYTF

V: TRBV15
length: 13
J: TRBJ1-1
D: -
size: -
DNA: TGTGCCACCAGCAGAGATCGGTACACTGAAGCTTTCTTT
CDR3: CATSRDRYTEAFF

V: TRBV10-3
length: 14
J: TRBJ2-2
D: TRBD2
size: -
DNA: TGTGCCATCAACCGGGGGGAGAACACCGGGGAGCTGTTTTTT
CDR3: CAINRGENTGELFF

V: TRBV6-4
length: 14
J: TRBJ2-3
D: TRBD1
size: -
DNA: TGTGCCAGCAGTACCGGACAGGGAGAAGATACGCAGTATTTT
CDR3: CASSTGQGEDTQYF

V: TRBV15
length: 17
J: TRBJ1-2
D: TRBD1
size: few
DNA: TGTGCCACCAGCAGTGACGTCAGACAGGGGGGGGACTATGGCTACACCTTC
CDR3: CATSSDVRQGGDYGYTF

V: TRBV4-1
length: 19
J: TRBJ1-2
D: TRBD1
size: -
DNA: TGCGCCAGCAGCCTTCGTTACTCCGGGACAGGGGCGAACCCCTATGGCTACACCTTC
CDR3: CASSLRYSGTGANPYGYTF

V: TRBV5-1
length: 15
J: TRBJ1-1
D: TRBD1
size: -
DNA: TGCGCCAGCAGCTTGGACGGGACAGGGGACACTGAAGCTTTCTTT
CDR3: CASSLDGTGDTEAFF

V: TRBV29-1
length: 15
J: TRBJ2-5
D: TRBD2
size: few
DNA: TGCAGCGTTGAAGATCAAAGCGGGGGGGCAGGGGAGCAGTACTTC
CDR3: CSVEDQSGGAGEQYF

V: TRBV12-3/TRBV12-4
length: 15
J: TRBJ2-6
D: -
size: many
DNA: TGTGCCAGCAGGAGCCGTACCTCTGGGGCCAACGTCCTGACTTTC
CDR3: CASRSRTSGANVLTF

V: TRBV7-3
length: 15
J: TRBJ2-5
D: -
size: -
DNA: TGTGCCAGCAGCTCCAGCGGGCGGGCTCCTGGTGAGCAGTACTTC
CDR3: CASSSSGRAPGEQYF

V: TRBV4-1
length: 16
J: TRBJ1-5
D: -
size: few
DNA: TGCGCCAGCAGCCAGGCCCTGGGGCTCTCTCGGCAGCCCCAGCATTTT
CDR3: CASSQALGLSRQPQHF

V: TRBV20-1
length: 13
J: TRBJ1-1
D: -
size: -
DNA: TGCAGTGCTAGCCACCCCGACTTCAGGAAAGCTTTCTTT
CDR3: CSASHPDFRKAFF

V: TRBV11-2
length: 14
J: TRBJ2-5
D: -
size: -
DNA: TGTGCCAGCAGCTCAGGAGGGCTCCAAGAGACCCAGTACTTC
CDR3: CASSSGGLQETQYF

V: TRBV19
length: 16
J: TRBJ2-3
D: -
size: -
DNA: TGTGCCAGTAGCCCTCCGGGACTGGGTTTTGGGGATACGCAGTATTTT
CDR3: CASSPPGLGFGDTQYF

V: TRBV4-1
length: 17
J: TRBJ2-1
D: TRBD1
size: few
DNA: TGCGCCAGCAGCCCAGACGGGACAGGGTCCTCCTACAATGAGCAGTTCTTC
CDR3: CASSPDGTGSSYNEQFF

V: TRBV12-3/TRBV12-4
length: 12
J: TRBJ1-5
D: -
size: many
DNA: TGTGCCAGCAGCTTAGTTGGGAAGCCCCAGCATTTT
CDR3: CASSLVGKPQHF